Described below is a single T cell receptor (beta chain) sequence and its context. Its antigen is unknown. The repertoire was sequenced with immunoSEQ multiplex PCR; TCRdb's copy has only in-frame clones and lacks some. Of over 70,000 clones in the sample, more than 75% were seen once. The data belong to a study of T cells in localized non-small cell lung cancer. Study-wide results and caveats: Uninvolved adjacent lung had higher T cell clonality than tumor and all other tissues.

Germline V CDR1 and CDR2: WSHSY, SAAADI. The CDR3 runs 15 residues. Between the trimmed V and J ends, which lost 0 bases and 11 bases, there was a span of 17 bases. This specimen consisted of PBMCs, obtained before any cancer treatment. J is TRBJ1-5 and V is TRBV10-2; TRBD1 might be the D (5 bases). The sequence came from a woman aged 40-69 years with stage II squamous cell lung carcinoma. The chain's CDR3 is CASSESGVTSKAQHF. The CDR3 DNA reads TGCGCCAGCAGTGAGTCGGGGGTGACTTCGAAGGCCCAGCATTTT.